Listed below are T cell receptor beta chains from one sample, sequenced in a study of shared clonotypes between healthy human individuals. The protocol was immunoSEQ multiplex PCR, while the TCRdb copy is restricted to in-frame clones and leaves out a portion. Of nearly 2 million clones in the sample, just under 95% were seen once. Sequenced input: naive CD8+ T cells sorted from blood. These receptor sequences come from a man aged 18 to 35 in good health. Each CDR3 is given with its conserved first and last residue. Fields, in order: CDR3 length, V gene, clone size, D gene, J gene, CDR3 protein, CDR3 DNA. The D gene is left open where the match is weak. Clone sizes are given selectively: once, few, many, or a class where the clone is expanded.

11	TRBV13	few	.	TRBJ2-7	CASSDSYEQYF	TGTGCCAGCAGCGACTCCTACGAGCAGTACTTC
16	TRBV4-1	.	TRBD1	TRBJ1-4	CASSQVLQGADEKLFF	TGCGCCAGCAGCCAAGTATTACAGGGGGCGGACGAAAAACTGTTTTTT
12	TRBV4-1	once	.	TRBJ1-1	CASSLDRIEAFF	TGCGCCAGCAGCCTCGACAGGATTGAAGCTTTCTTT
15	TRBV4-1	once	.	TRBJ2-7	CASSQVISGTHEQYF	TGCGCCAGCAGCCAAGTTATATCGGGAACCCACGAGCAGTACTTC
17	TRBV9	.	.	TRBJ2-3	CASSGSGVGESTDTQYF	TGTGCCAGCAGCGGAAGTGGGGTAGGCGAAAGCACAGATACGCAGTATTTT
14	TRBV6-5	once	.	TRBJ2-3	CASSLDRATDTQYF	TGTGCCAGCAGTCTCGACCGAGCCACAGATACGCAGTATTTT
15	TRBV7-9	once	.	TRBJ1-4	CASSPSELLGEKLFF	TGTGCCAGCAGCCCCTCGGAACTTCTGGGAGAAAAACTGTTTTTT
12	TRBV6-5	.	.	TRBJ2-3	CASGPGTDTQYF	TGTGCCAGTGGCCCGGGGACAGATACGCAGTATTTT
14	TRBV28	.	TRBD1	TRBJ2-7	CASSQTGETYEQYF	TGTGCCAGCAGCCAGACAGGGGAAACCTACGAGCAGTACTTC
15	TRBV27	.	.	TRBJ1-5	CASSLYGGTNQPQHF	TGTGCCAGCAGTTTATATGGGGGAACCAATCAGCCCCAGCATTTT
12	TRBV5-4	.	.	TRBJ2-7	CASSANSYEQYF	TGTGCCAGCAGCGCCAACTCCTACGAGCAGTACTTC
16	TRBV27	.	TRBD1	TRBJ2-2	CASSPGTGGHTGELFF	TGTGCCAGCAGTCCCGGGACAGGGGGCCACACCGGGGAGCTGTTTTTT